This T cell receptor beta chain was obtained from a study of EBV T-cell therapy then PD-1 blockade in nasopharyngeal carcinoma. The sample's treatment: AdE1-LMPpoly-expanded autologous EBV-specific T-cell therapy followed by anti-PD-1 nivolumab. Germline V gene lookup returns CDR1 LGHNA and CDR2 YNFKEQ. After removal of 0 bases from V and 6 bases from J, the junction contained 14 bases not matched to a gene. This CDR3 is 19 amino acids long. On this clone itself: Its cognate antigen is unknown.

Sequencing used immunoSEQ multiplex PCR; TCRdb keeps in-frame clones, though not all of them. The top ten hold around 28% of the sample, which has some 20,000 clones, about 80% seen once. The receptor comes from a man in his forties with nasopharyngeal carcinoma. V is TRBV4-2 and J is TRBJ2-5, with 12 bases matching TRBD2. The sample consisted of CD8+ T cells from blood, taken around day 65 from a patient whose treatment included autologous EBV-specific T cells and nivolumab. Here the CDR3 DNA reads TGTGCCAGCAGCCAAGATCTTGGACTAGCGGGGCGGGGGGAAAAGACCCAGTACTTC. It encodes CASSQDLGLAGRGEKTQYF.